These T cell receptor beta chains were read from a single sample in a study of T cells in Graves' hyperthyroidism and ophthalmopathy. MiXCR, applied by TCRdb to the multiplex PCR reads, yields one record per CDR3 protein. The profile shows roughly 400,000 distinct CDR3 sequences, roughly 25% of them singletons. The source material was blood. Receptors originate from a man aged 50 to 59 with Graves' hyperthyroidism. Each CDR3 is given with its conserved first and last residue. A D gene is named only where the DNA matches it firmly. Size tells how often a clone was seen (once, few, many) or the class of an expanded clone, and some rows leave it out.

clone_size j_call d_call v_call cdr3_nt cdr3_aa
once TRBJ2-1 . TRBV12-3/TRBV12-4 TGTGCCAGCAGTTTAACTTTCTACGATGAGCAGTTCTTC CASSLTFYDEQFF
. TRBJ2-7 . TRBV20-1 TGCAGTGCTCAGGATTCGGGGAGCTCCTACGAGCAGTACTTC CSAQDSGSSYEQYF
few TRBJ1-5 TRBD1 TRBV6-1 TGTGCCAGCAGGCCCGGGACAGGGGGCGGAAACTATCAGCCCCAGCATTTT CASRPGTGGGNYQPQHF
many TRBJ2-5 . TRBV2 TGTGCCAGCAGCTCCCGGGGGGCCCAAGAGACCCAGTACTTC CASSSRGAQETQYF
few TRBJ2-1 TRBD2 TRBV30 TGTGCCTGGAGTCTCGCGGGAGTAGGCTCCTACAATGAGCAGTTCTTC CAWSLAGVGSYNEQFF
. TRBJ2-5 . TRBV5-6 TGTGCCAGTCAAGACATAGAGACCCAGTACTTC CASQDIETQYF
few TRBJ2-1 TRBD2 TRBV7-2 TGTGCCAGCAGCTTAGCAGCGGGGGTCTACAATGAGCAGTTCTTC CASSLAAGVYNEQFF
. TRBJ1-1 . TRBV19 TGTGCCAGTAGAAACCTAATGGTGGTTGGGACCCGGGGGACTGAAGCTTTCTTT CASRNLMVVGTRGTEAFF
many TRBJ2-4 TRBD2 TRBV3-1 TGTGCCAGCAGCCACAGCGGGGGGATTCAGTACTTC CASSHSGGIQYF
. TRBJ1-2 . TRBV5-6 TGTGCCAGCAGCCCTGGAAGGGGGTATAACTATGGCTACACCTTC CASSPGRGYNYGYTF
many TRBJ2-1 TRBD2 TRBV11-1 TGTGCCAGCAGCCTGACTAGCGGGAGCCACAATGAGCAGTTCTTC CASSLTSGSHNEQFF
few TRBJ2-3 TRBD2 TRBV11-3 TGTGCCAGCAGCTTACCCGCTAGCGGGTTTACAGATACGCAGTATTTT CASSLPASGFTDTQYF
. TRBJ1-1 . TRBV6-1 TGTGCCAGTGGGCAGGGCGTTTCCGAAGCTTTCTTT CASGQGVSEAFF
few TRBJ2-7 . TRBV12-3/TRBV12-4 TGTGCCAGCAGACGCCGGACGGACGCCTACGAGCAGTACTTC CASRRRTDAYEQYF
. TRBJ2-7 TRBD2 TRBV24-1 TGTGCCACCAGCGCGGGACTAGGGGCCGAGCAGTACTTC CATSAGLGAEQYF
. TRBJ1-2 TRBD1 TRBV19 TGTGCCAGTAAGGCGGGACAGGGTCTTGGCTACACCTTC CASKAGQGLGYTF
. TRBJ2-1 . TRBV24-1 TGTGCCACCAGTGATAGACGGCGGGATGAGCAGTTCTTC CATSDRRRDEQFF
. TRBJ2-5 . TRBV12-3/TRBV12-4 TGTGCCAGCAGTCAGCTCTACGATTCCCGGGAGACCCAGTACTTC CASSQLYDSRETQYF
. TRBJ2-1 . TRBV12-3/TRBV12-4 TGTGCCAGCAGGTGGGGCCTTTACAATGAGCAGTTCTTC CASRWGLYNEQFF
. TRBJ1-2 . TRBV20-1 TGCAGTGCTAGAGATCCCGTTAGGCAGGCCTATGGCTACACCTTC CSARDPVRQAYGYTF
few TRBJ2-7 TRBD1 TRBV10-2 TGCGCCAGCGGTGGGGGACAGTCCTACGAGCAGTACTTC CASGGGQSYEQYF
. TRBJ1-1 . TRBV19 TGTGCCAGTAGTAACCAGAGGAGCACTGAAGCTTTCTTT CASSNQRSTEAFF
. TRBJ2-7 TRBD2 TRBV28 TGTGCCAGCAGCCGACAGACTAGCGGGAGGGACGAGCAGTACTTC CASSRQTSGRDEQYF
. TRBJ2-2 TRBD2 TRBV11-2 TGTGCCAGCAGCTTGAAGGCTAGGGAGGGCACCGGGGAGCTGTTTTTT CASSLKAREGTGELFF
. TRBJ2-1 . TRBV20-1 TGCAGTGCTATTGACCGAGGGGCAGGGAACAATGAGCAGTTCTTC CSAIDRGAGNNEQFF
few TRBJ2-5 TRBD2 TRBV11-2 TGTGCCAGCAGCCCATTCCCAGCGGGAGTACAGGAGACCCAGTACTTC CASSPFPAGVQETQYF
. TRBJ2-3 TRBD1 TRBV27 TGTGCCAGCAGTGCCCGGGACAGGGGGTTCGATACGCAGTATTTT CASSARDRGFDTQYF
. TRBJ2-2 TRBD2 TRBV6-6 TGTGCCAGCAGTTACTCGATAGGACTAGCGGGAGGTAGCCGGGAGCTGTTTTTT CASSYSIGLAGGSRELFF
many TRBJ1-2 . TRBV3-1 TGTGCCAGCAGCCCCGGCGGGCGGAGTGGCTACACCTTC CASSPGGRSGYTF
few TRBJ2-7 TRBD2 TRBV30 TGTGCCTGGAGTGTAGCGGGAGGGCCTGGCGAGCAGTACTTC CAWSVAGGPGEQYF
few TRBJ2-1 . TRBV3-1 TGTGCCAGCAGCCAAGATGGTAGGGACAATGAGCAGTTCTTC CASSQDGRDNEQFF
many TRBJ2-3 TRBD2 TRBV7-2 TGTGCCAGCGCCCGGGGAGGGAGTGCAGATACGCAGTATTTT CASARGGSADTQYF
many TRBJ2-1 TRBD1 TRBV11-1 TGTGCCAGCAGCCTTAGGGACAGCAATGAGCAGTTCTTC CASSLRDSNEQFF
many TRBJ2-3 . TRBV11-2 TGTGCCAGCAGCTTGGTGACAGGCGTCGGCACAGATACGCAGTATTTT CASSLVTGVGTDTQYF
few TRBJ2-1 TRBD2 TRBV7-9 TGTGCCAGCAGCTCTTTCGGGAGCGGGGGGTCGAATGAGCAGTTCTTC CASSSFGSGGSNEQFF
few TRBJ2-7 TRBD2 TRBV27 TGTGCCAGCAGTTCTACAGAAGCGGGAGCCCACGAGCAGTACTTC CASSSTEAGAHEQYF
. TRBJ1-2 . TRBV28 TGTGCCAGCAGTCTTGAGCTCCCCTATGGCTACACCTTC CASSLELPYGYTF
many TRBJ2-5 . TRBV6-1 TGTGCCAGCAGTTCCTGGGACCGTAAGGGGACCCAGTACTTC CASSSWDRKGTQYF
. TRBJ1-6 TRBD1 TRBV7-8 TGTGCCAGCAGCTTACAACCTGGACAGGGCGGTTCACCCCTCCACTTT CASSLQPGQGGSPLHF
few TRBJ1-1 . TRBV27 TGTGCCAGCAGGTCCGTGTCCAGATTGAACACTGAAGCTTTCTTT CASRSVSRLNTEAFF
. TRBJ2-2 . TRBV5-1 TGCGCCAGCAGCTATCGGACAGAGACCGGGGAGCTGTTTTTT CASSYRTETGELFF
. TRBJ2-5 TRBD2 TRBV20-1 TGCAGTGCTAGTCGCACTAGCGGGAAAGAGACCCAGTACTTC CSASRTSGKETQYF
. TRBJ2-7 TRBD1 TRBV29-1 TGCAGCGTCGAACGCGGGACAGGAGACTACGAGCAGTACTTC CSVERGTGDYEQYF
few TRBJ2-5 TRBD2 TRBV7-3 TGTGCCAGCAGCACCAGGACTAGCGGGAGGCCTACAAGAGAGACCCAGTACTTC CASSTRTSGRPTRETQYF
many TRBJ2-3 TRBD2 TRBV7-9 TGTGCCAGCAGCTTAGGGATCAGCGGGGGTCGAAGAGATACGCAGTATTTT CASSLGISGGRRDTQYF
few TRBJ1-6 . TRBV19 TGTGCCAGTCAGGGTTTGAGGGGTAATTCACCCCTCCACTTT CASQGLRGNSPLHF
many TRBJ1-2 . TRBV11-3 TGTGCCAGCAGCCGGTGGGGAGGCAACTATGGCTACACCTTC CASSRWGGNYGYTF
many TRBJ2-2 TRBD2 TRBV9 TGTGCCAGCAGCGTAGACCCTAGCGGGAGTACCGGGGAGCTGTTTTTT CASSVDPSGSTGELFF
. TRBJ2-3 . TRBV5-6 TGTGCCAGCAGCTTGAATTCGGGGAACACAGATACGCAGTATTTT CASSLNSGNTDTQYF
. TRBJ2-1 . TRBV12-3/TRBV12-4 TGTGCCAGCATGGCGGAAGTATTCTACAATGAGCAGTTCTTC CASMAEVFYNEQFF
many TRBJ2-3 TRBD2 TRBV7-2 TGTGCCAGCAGGTACGGGAGGAGTGCAGATACGCAGTATTTT CASRYGRSADTQYF
. TRBJ2-7 . TRBV10-1 TGCGCCAGCAGTGAAAAGGGAAGCTACGAGCAGTACTTC CASSEKGSYEQYF